Presented here are 7 T cell receptor beta chains from one specimen sequenced in a study of T-cell memory formation after mild COVID-19. MiXCR, applied by TCRdb to the 5' RACE reads, yields one record per CDR3 protein. The table shows approximately 5,000 distinct CDR3 sequences, with around 25% occurring only once. The sample comprised PBMCs or a T cell subset sorted from them (not recorded which). The receptors originated from an adult who had mild COVID-19 (a few samples of this study predate the infection). Cell type and time point are not known.

By share, this clonotype ranks as medium-sized (0.01 to 0.1%). DNA of the CDR3: TGTGCCAGCAGCCCGGGACAGCTTTATGGCTACACCTTC. Translation gives CASSPGQLYGYTF. V gene TRBV7-6 combines with J gene TRBJ1-2; 7 bases match TRBD1. The CDR3 contains 13 residues. With V trimmed by 5 bases and J by 5 bases, 5 bases remained unmatched. The germline CDR1 and CDR2 sequences are SGHVS and FNYEAQ.

Judged by abundance, this clonotype is medium-sized (0.01 to 0.1%). The genes are TRBV7-2 and TRBJ2-3, with D perhaps being TRBD1 or TRBD2 (7 bases each). The CDR3 has 14 residues. CDR1 SGHTA and CDR2 FQGNSA come from the germline V gene. Trimming took off 4 bases at V and 3 bases at J, with 11 bases between the two ends. The CDR3 region is CASSSQGGTDTQYF. The CDR3 nucleotides are TGTGCCAGCAGCTCCCAGGGGGGGACAGATACGCAGTATTTT.

By frequency in the sample, this clonotype is medium-sized (0.01 to 0.1%). V usage is TRBV28 and J usage is TRBJ2-2; D might be TRBD2 (5 bases). V was clipped by 6 bases and J by 13 bases, with 15 bases between them. The CDR3 has 12 residues. CDR1 is MDHEN and CDR2 is SYDVKM in the germline V gene. CDR3 residues: CASSIPTRGLFF. CDR3 coding DNA: TGTGCCAGCAGCATCCCCACACGGGGGCTGTTTTTT.

By frequency in the sample, this clonotype is medium-sized. The V gene is TRBV27, the J gene TRBJ2-5, with a weak D call TRBD2 (6 bases). This CDR3 has 14 residues. V was shortened by 6 bases and J by 3 bases, with 14 bases between the two germline ends. The germline CDR1 and CDR2 sequences are MNHEY and SMNVEV (reference sequence). The DNA for the CDR3 is TGTGCCAGCAGCCCGGGACTTATAGAAGAGACCCAGTACTTC. This codes for CASSPGLIEETQYF.

This clonotype is termed medium-sized. The genes are TRBV11-2 and TRBJ1-3, with D hard to call. The germline V gene encodes CDR1 SGHAT and CDR2 FQNNGV. V was pared by 3 bases and J by 0 bases, with 15 bases between. The CDR3 extends over 17 amino acids. The CDR3 region has the DNA TGTGCCAGCAGCTTCACCTTCGGCCCCTTCTCTGGAAACACCATATATTTT. It specifies CASSFTFGPFSGNTIYF.

In its sample, this clonotype ranks as medium-sized. The chain uses TRBV12-3 or TRBV12-4 and TRBJ2-5; D remains ambiguous. This CDR3 is built from 13 residues. The V end lost 2 bases, the J end lost 3 bases, and 7 bases lay between the germline ends. The CDR3 DNA is TGTGCCAGCAGTTTAAGGGCGGAAGAGACCCAGTACTTC. It specifies CASSLRAEETQYF.

This clonotype was recorded at least ten times. The chain links TRBV7-6 to TRBJ2-7, with D tentatively TRBD1 or TRBD2 (6 bases each). Per germline, CDR1 SGHVS and CDR2 FNYEAQ. The CDR3 has 16 amino acids. The V and J ends lost 1 base and 4 bases respectively, with 17 bases between them. In DNA, the CDR3 is TGTGCCAGCAGCTTAGTCGGCTCAACAGGGAGGTACGAGCAGTACTTC. Residues: CASSLVGSTGRYEQYF.